The present T cell receptor beta chain was sequenced within a study of blood T cell repertoires in COVID-19. Profiled with immunoSEQ multiplex PCR; TCRdb holds only in-frame clones, not every one. This table has tens of thousands of clones, approximately 92% appearing once. Looked up from germline, CDR1 is KGHSH and CDR2 is LQKENI. There are 16 residues in the CDR3. The V end lost 1 base, the J end lost 7 bases, and 14 bases lay between the germline ends. Sequenced sample: peripheral blood. This clonotype was obtained from a man aged 45 to 65 with COVID-19, enrolled during active disease. The V call is TRBV18, the J call TRBJ1-6, with D perhaps matching TRBD1 (5 bases). CDR3 in amino acids: CASSPRQGSANSPLHF. Here the CDR3 DNA reads TGTGCCAGCTCACCACGGCAGGGCTCGGCCAATTCACCCCTCCACTTT.